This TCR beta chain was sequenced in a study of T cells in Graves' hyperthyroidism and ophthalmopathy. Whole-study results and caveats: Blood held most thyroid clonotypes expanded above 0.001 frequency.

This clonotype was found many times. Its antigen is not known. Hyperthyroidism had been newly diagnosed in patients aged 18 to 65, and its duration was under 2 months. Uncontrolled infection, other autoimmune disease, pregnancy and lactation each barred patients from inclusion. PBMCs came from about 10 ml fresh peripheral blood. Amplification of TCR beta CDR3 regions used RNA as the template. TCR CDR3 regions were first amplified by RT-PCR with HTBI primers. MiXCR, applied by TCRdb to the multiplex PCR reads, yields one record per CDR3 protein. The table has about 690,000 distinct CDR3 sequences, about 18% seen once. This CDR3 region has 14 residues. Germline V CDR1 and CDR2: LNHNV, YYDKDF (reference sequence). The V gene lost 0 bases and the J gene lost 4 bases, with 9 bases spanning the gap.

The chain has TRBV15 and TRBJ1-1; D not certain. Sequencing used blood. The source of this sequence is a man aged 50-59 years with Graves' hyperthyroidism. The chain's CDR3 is CATSRDGLGTEAFF. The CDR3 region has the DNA TGTGCCACCAGCAGAGATGGGCTCGGCACTGAAGCTTTCTTT.